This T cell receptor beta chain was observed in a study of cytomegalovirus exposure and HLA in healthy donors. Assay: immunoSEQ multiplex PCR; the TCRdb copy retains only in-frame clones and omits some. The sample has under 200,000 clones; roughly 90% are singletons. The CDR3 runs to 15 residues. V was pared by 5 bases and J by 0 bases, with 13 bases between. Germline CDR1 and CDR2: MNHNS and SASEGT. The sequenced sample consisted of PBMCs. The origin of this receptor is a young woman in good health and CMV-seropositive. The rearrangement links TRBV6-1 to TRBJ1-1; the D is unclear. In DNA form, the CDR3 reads TGTGCCAGCAGTCAACGTCGGTTCATGAACACTGAAGCTTTCTTT. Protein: CASSQRRFMNTEAFF.